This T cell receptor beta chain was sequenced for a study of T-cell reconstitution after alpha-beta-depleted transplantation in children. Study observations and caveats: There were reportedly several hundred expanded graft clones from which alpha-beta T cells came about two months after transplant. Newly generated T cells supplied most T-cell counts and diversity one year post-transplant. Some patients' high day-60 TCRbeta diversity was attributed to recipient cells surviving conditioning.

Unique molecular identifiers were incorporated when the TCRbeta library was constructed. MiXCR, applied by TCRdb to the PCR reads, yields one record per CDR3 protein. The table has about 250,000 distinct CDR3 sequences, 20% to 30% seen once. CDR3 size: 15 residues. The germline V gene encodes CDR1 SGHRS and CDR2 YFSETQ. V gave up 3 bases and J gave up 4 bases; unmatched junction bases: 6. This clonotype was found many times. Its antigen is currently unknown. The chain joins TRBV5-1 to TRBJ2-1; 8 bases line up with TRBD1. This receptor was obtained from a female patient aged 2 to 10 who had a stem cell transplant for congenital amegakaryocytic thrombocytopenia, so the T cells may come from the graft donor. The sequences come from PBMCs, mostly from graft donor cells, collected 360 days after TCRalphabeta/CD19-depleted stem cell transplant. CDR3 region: CASSSRTGRYNEQFF. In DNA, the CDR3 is TGCGCCAGCAGCTCGAGGACAGGGCGATACAATGAGCAGTTCTTC.